This T cell receptor (beta chain) came from a study of blood T cell repertoires in COVID-19. At the level of the study: The United States, Italy and Spain were the sources of the acute and convalescent COVID-19 samples. From T cells, B-cell-depleted T cells, or PBMCs came the material, which was cDNA or gDNA.

Sequencing used immunoSEQ multiplex PCR; TCRdb keeps in-frame clones, though not all of them. The repertoire includes about 62,000 clones, approximately 73% of them detected once, and over 6% sits in the top ten. This CDR3 comprises 14 residues. The sample was peripheral blood. The chain joins TRBV21-1 to TRBJ2-5; the D call TRBD2 from the table was never checked on the DNA. TRBV21-1 is tagged as a pseudogene. This receptor was obtained from a woman between 45 and 65 years old with active or convalescent COVID-19. The CDR3 region has the DNA TGTGCTTCCCCCGACCGGGATTACAGTGGAACCCAGTACTTC. Its protein product is CASPDRDYSGTQYF.